This TCR beta chain was identified during a study of cytomegalovirus exposure and HLA in healthy donors. Study-wide findings and caveats: Cytomegalovirus-associated status was assigned to about 150 TCR beta chains. Despite most TCR sequences being rare, some public TCRs occurred in many donors. First-cohort TCR clusters were later found to tend to co-occur in the 120 validation repertoires.

The CDR3 runs 15 residues. The germline gives CDR1 MNHEY, CDR2 SMNVEV (reference sequence). The junction had 0 bases not matched to a gene; V was cut back by 2 bases and J by 4 bases. Points on this clone: The target antigen is unknown.

TCRdb keeps only in-frame clones here, not all; method: immunoSEQ multiplex PCR. The sample gives approximately 65,000 clones, approximately 94% of which show up once; roughly 1% is in the top ten. The sequenced sample was PBMCs. The chain has TRBV27 and TRBJ2-1, with TRBD2 identical over 12 bases. The sequence came from a woman aged 18-30 years in good health and CMV-seronegative. CDR3 DNA: TGTGCCAGCAGTTTAGGGACTAGCGGGTACAATGAGCAGTTCTTC. Protein: CASSLGTSGYNEQFF.